The 17 T cell receptor beta chains reported below all come from one sample, sequenced in a study of blood T cell repertoires in COVID-19. Data came from immunoSEQ multiplex PCR; TCRdb stores just in-frame clones and leaves some out. The sample carries about 230,000 clones, roughly 80% recorded once. The material sequenced was peripheral blood. The source of these receptors is a woman in her 50s with acute or convalescent COVID-19.

The gene calls are TRBV19 and TRBJ1-1, with D perhaps matching TRBD1 (5 bases). Germline V gene sequence: CDR1 LNHDA, CDR2 SQIVND (reference sequence). Trimming left V 1 base short and J 0 bases short, with 12 bases between. The CDR3 sequence is 16 residues long. CDR3 in amino acids: CASSIGGGTVNTEAFF. The CDR3 nucleotides are TGTGCCAGTAGTATAGGGGGCGGGACGGTGAACACTGAAGCTTTCTTT.

V gene TRBV7-8 combines with J gene TRBJ2-7; TRBD2 might be the D (5 bases). The CDR3 is 13 amino acids. Germline assignment: CDR1 SGHVS and CDR2 FQNEAQ. The germline V and J ends were trimmed by 1 base and 6 bases, with 10 bases remaining between them. The CDR3 DNA reads TGTGCCAGCAGCTTAGAGGAGGACCTCGAGCAGTACTTC. Amino acid sequence: CASSLEEDLEQYF.

This clone was observed once. The chain carries TRBV4-1 and TRBJ1-2, with D maybe TRBD1 (5 bases). CDR1 is MGHRA and CDR2 is YSYEKL in the germline V gene. The length of the CDR3 is 14 residues. The V gene lost 3 bases and the J gene lost 4 bases, with 12 bases spanning the gap. The CDR3 loop reads CASSQGGMSYGYTF. The CDR3, as DNA: TGCGCCAGCAGCCAGGGGGGGATGAGCTATGGCTACACCTTC.

About this clone itself: Different DNA sequences within this sample yield the same CDR3. The chain joins TRBV6-5 to TRBJ2-7; 7 nucleotides match TRBD1. Per the germline V gene, CDR1 is MNHEY and CDR2 is SVGAGI. The CDR3 totals 13 residues. Losses at the gene ends were 5 bases for V and 1 base for J; bases not matched to a gene: 2. CDR3 loop: CASSRGPSYEQYF. The CDR3 nucleotides read TGTGCCAGCAGTAGGGGGCCTTCCTACGAGCAGTACTTC.

This chain connects TRBV2 to TRBJ2-2; tentative D call: TRBD1 (6 bases). Trimming left V 1 base short and J 0 bases short, with 15 bases between. Germline assignment: CDR1 SNHLY and CDR2 FYNNEI. The length of the CDR3 is 18 residues. The CDR3 reads CASSEVGQLYANTGELFF. As DNA, the CDR3 is TGTGCCAGCAGTGAAGTAGGACAGCTTTACGCGAACACCGGGGAGCTGTTTTTT.

This clone was seen a few times. The rearrangement joins TRBV10-2 to TRBJ1-5; a possible D gene is TRBD1 (6 bases). The CDR3 spans 13 residues. Trimming cost V 6 bases and J 6 bases, with 12 bases left between them. Germline V lookup: CDR1 WSHSY, CDR2 SAAADI. CDR3 bases: TGCGCCAGCAGCGCCTCAGGGGTTCAGCCCCAGCATTTT. Its protein product is CASSASGVQPQHF.

J is TRBJ2-7 and V is TRBV7-2; 10 nucleotides align to TRBD2. Looked up from germline, CDR1 is SGHTA and CDR2 is FQGNSA. The CDR3 has 17 amino acids. After removal of 3 bases from V and 7 bases from J, the junction contained 15 bases not matched to a gene. CDR3 sequence: CASSFTPSSGGAGEQYF. DNA of the CDR3: TGTGCCAGCAGCTTCACCCCCTCCAGCGGGGGGGCGGGTGAGCAGTACTTC.

The V gene is TRBV4-2, the J gene TRBJ2-1; tentative D call: TRBD2 (6 bases). The V and J ends lost 0 bases and 4 bases respectively, with 22 bases between them. CDR1 and CDR2 (germline): LGHNA, YNFKEQ. The CDR3 is made up of 19 amino acids. The DNA of the CDR3 is TGTGCCAGCAGCCAAGATCGAAGGGGATCGGGGGAACTATACAATGAGCAGTTCTTC. Translated, it gives CASSQDRRGSGELYNEQFF.

The chain combines TRBV5-4 with TRBJ1-2; 11 nucleotides agree with TRBD1. CDR1 and CDR2 (germline): SGHNT, YYREEE (reference sequence). The CDR3 is made up of 15 amino acids. The ends lost 2 bases at V and 4 bases at J; junction bases unmatched: 4. The CDR3 loop reads CASSFWTGGVYGYTF. The CDR3 nucleotides read TGTGCCAGCAGCTTCTGGACAGGGGGCGTCTATGGCTACACCTTC.

This clone was detected only once. The V gene is TRBV30, the J gene TRBJ1-5, with TRBD1 matching 9 bases. The germline V gene has CDR1 GTSNPN and CDR2 SVGIG (reference sequence). The CDR3 runs 18 residues. The V and J ends lost 1 base and 5 bases, in that order; junction bases with no gene match: 15. CDR3: CAWSEGPGQGLRDQPQHF. CDR3 nucleotide sequence: TGTGCCTGGAGTGAAGGTCCAGGACAGGGGCTTAGGGATCAGCCCCAGCATTTT.

This sequence joins TRBV5-1 and TRBJ2-3, with 12 nucleotides matching TRBD2. Trimming took 7 bases from V and 4 from J; bases not matched to a gene: 7. CDR1 SGHRS and CDR2 YFSETQ come from the germline V gene. The CDR3 runs to 15 residues. Written as DNA, the CDR3 is TGCGCCAGCGGAGAGACTAGCGGGAGAGCAGATACGCAGTATTTT. It encodes CASGETSGRADTQYF.

The chain employs TRBV5-1 and TRBJ2-7; 8 nucleotides agree with TRBD1. Germline CDR1 SGHRS, CDR2 YFSETQ. This CDR3 comprises 14 residues. Trimming took 5 bases from V and 2 from J; bases not matched to a gene: 6. CDR3 DNA: TGCGCCAGCAGAGGACAGGGCGAAACCTACGAGCAGTACTTC. It specifies CASRGQGETYEQYF.

V is TRBV14 and J is TRBJ2-7, with D possibly matching TRBD1 (5 bases). The CDR3 is made up of 17 amino acids. Trimming took off 1 base at V and 0 bases at J, with 16 bases between the two ends. In germline, CDR1 is SGHDN, CDR2 FVKESK. CDR3 DNA: TGTGCCAGCAGCCAAGGTGGCCTAAGACAGTTCTCCTACGAGCAGTACTTC. Translated: CASSQGGLRQFSYEQYF. The variable domain in full, completed from reference TRBV14 and TRBJ2-7, reads EAGVTQFPSHSVIEKGQTVTLRCDPISGHDNLYWYRRVMGKEIKFLLHFVKESKQDESGMPNNRFLAERTGGTYSTLKVQPAELEDSGVYFCASSQGGLRQFSYEQYFGPGTRLTVT.

This chain connects TRBV7-6 to TRBJ1-3, with D uncertain. Germline V gives CDR1 SGHVS, CDR2 FNYEAQ. Trimming removed 0 bases from V and 4 bases from J, with 13 bases in between. This CDR3 region has 16 residues. The CDR3: CASSLAPGAAGNTIYF. CDR3 nucleotides: TGTGCCAGCAGCTTAGCCCCGGGAGCAGCGGGAAACACCATATATTTT.

This clone has a handful of counts. V gene TRBV5-1 combines with J gene TRBJ1-2; unclear D gene. V was pared by 3 bases and J by 8 bases, with 14 bases between. This CDR3 is 13 amino acids long. Looked up from germline, CDR1 is SGHRS and CDR2 is YFSETQ. The CDR3 nucleotides read TGCGCCAGCAGCTACGGCCAGGCTGAGGGCTACACCTTC. Its translation: CASSYGQAEGYTF.

The chain uses TRBV2 and TRBJ1-1; D not certain. V dropped 3 bases and J dropped 4 bases, with 12 bases sitting between them. Germline lookup yields CDR1 SNHLY and CDR2 FYNNEI. This CDR3 comprises 14 residues. CDR3 loop: CASSEGSLSTEAFF. In DNA, the CDR3 is TGTGCCAGCAGTGAGGGCAGCCTTAGCACTGAAGCTTTCTTT.

The CDR3 nucleotides are TGTGCCAGCAGAGGAGGGCCGGGTACTAACTATGGCTACACCTTC. As protein: CASRGGPGTNYGYTF. The chain recombines TRBV6-5 with TRBJ1-2; D gene ambiguous. Germline lookup yields CDR1 MNHEY and CDR2 SVGAGI. CDR3 length: 15 amino acids. Trimming pared 6 bases from V and 0 bases from J, leaving 14 bases between.